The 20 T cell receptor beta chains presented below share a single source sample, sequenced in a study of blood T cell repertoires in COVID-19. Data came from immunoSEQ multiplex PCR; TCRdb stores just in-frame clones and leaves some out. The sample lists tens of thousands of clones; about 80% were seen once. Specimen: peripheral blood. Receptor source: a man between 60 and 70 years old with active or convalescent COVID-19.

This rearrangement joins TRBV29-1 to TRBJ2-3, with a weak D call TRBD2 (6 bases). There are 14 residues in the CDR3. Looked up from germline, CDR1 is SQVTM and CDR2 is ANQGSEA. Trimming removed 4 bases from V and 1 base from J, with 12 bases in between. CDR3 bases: TGCAGCGTTGTGGGGGAGCGGGGCACAGATACGCAGTATTTT. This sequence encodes CSVVGERGTDTQYF.

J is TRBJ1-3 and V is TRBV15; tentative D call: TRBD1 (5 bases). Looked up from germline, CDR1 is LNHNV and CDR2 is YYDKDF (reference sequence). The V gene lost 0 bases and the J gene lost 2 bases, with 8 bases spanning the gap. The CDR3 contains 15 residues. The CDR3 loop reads CATSRDRVTGNTIYF. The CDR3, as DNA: TGTGCCACCAGCAGAGACAGGGTGACTGGAAACACCATATATTTT.

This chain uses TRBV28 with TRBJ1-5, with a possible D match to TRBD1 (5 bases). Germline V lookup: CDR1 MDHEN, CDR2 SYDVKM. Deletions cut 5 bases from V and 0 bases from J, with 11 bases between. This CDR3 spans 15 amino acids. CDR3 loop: CASSGTDDSNQPQHF. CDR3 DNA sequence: TGTGCCAGCAGTGGGACTGACGATAGCAATCAGCCCCAGCATTTT.

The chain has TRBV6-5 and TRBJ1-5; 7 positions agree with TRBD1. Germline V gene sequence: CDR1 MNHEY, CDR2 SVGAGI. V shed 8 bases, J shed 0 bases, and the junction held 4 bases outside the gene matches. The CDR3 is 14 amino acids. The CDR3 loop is CASRDSNSNQPQHF. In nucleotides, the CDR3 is TGTGCCAGCCGGGACAGCAATAGCAATCAGCCCCAGCATTTT.

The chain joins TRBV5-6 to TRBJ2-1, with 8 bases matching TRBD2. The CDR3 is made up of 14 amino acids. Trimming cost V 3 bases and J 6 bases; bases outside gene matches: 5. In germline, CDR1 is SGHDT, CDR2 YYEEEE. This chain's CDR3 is CASSWGLVGNEQFF. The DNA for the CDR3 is TGTGCCAGCAGCTGGGGACTAGTTGGCAATGAGCAGTTCTTC.

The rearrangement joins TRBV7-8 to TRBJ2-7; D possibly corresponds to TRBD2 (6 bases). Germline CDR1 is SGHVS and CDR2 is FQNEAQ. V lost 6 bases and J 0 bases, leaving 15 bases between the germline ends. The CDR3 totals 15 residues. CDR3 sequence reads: CASRRDLTSSYEQYF. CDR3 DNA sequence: TGTGCCAGCAGACGGGACTTAACTAGCTCCTACGAGCAGTACTTC.

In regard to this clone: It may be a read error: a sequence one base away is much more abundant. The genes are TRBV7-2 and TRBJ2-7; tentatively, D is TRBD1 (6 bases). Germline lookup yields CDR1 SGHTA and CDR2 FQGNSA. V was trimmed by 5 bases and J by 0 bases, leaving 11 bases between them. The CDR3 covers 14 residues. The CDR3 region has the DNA TGTGCCAGCAGCATCCGGGACATCTCCTACGAGCAGTACTTC. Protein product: CASSIRDISYEQYF.

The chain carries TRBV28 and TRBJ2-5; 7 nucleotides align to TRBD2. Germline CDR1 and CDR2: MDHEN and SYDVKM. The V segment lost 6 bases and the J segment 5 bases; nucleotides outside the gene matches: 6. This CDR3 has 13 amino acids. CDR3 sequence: CASRAPGRETQYF. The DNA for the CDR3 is TGTGCCAGCAGGGCTCCCGGGAGGGAGACCCAGTACTTC.

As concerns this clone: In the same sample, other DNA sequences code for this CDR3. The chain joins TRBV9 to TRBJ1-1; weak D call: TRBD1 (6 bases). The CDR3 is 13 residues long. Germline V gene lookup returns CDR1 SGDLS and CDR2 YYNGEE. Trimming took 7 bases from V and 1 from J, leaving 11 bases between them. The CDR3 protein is CASSGRGNTEAFF. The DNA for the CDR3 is TGTGCCAGCTCGGGCAGGGGGAACACTGAAGCTTTCTTT.

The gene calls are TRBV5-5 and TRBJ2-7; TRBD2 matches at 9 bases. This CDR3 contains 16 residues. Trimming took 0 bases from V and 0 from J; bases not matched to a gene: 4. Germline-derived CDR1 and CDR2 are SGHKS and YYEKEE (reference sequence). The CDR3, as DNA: TGTGCCAGCAGCTTGGATGCTAGCGGGGACTCCTACGAGCAGTACTTC. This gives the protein CASSLDASGDSYEQYF.

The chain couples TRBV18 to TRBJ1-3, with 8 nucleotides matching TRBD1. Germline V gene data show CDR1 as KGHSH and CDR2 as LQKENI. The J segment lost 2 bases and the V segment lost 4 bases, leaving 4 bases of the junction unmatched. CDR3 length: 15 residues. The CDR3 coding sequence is TGTGCCAGCTCACGTCAGGGGGCTACTGGAAACACCATATATTTT. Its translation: CASSRQGATGNTIYF. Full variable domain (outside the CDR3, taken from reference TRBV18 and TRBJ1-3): NAGVMQNPRHLVRRRGQEARLRCSPMKGHSHVYWYRQLPEEGLKFMVYLQKENIIDESGMPKERFSAEFPKEGPSILRIQQVVRGDSAAYFCASSRQGATGNTIYFGEGSWLTVV.

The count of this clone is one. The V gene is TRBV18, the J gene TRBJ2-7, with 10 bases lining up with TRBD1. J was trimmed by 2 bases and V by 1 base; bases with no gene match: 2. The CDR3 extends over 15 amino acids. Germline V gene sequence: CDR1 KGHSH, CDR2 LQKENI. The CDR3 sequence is CASSPRTGGTYEQYF. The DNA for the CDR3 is TGTGCCAGCTCACCACGGACAGGGGGGACCTACGAGCAGTACTTC. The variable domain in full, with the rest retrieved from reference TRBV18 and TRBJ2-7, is NAGVMQNPRHLVRRRGQEARLRCSPMKGHSHVYWYRQLPEEGLKFMVYLQKENIIDESGMPKERFSAEFPKEGPSILRIQQVVRGDSAAYFCASSPRTGGTYEQYFGPGTRLTVT.

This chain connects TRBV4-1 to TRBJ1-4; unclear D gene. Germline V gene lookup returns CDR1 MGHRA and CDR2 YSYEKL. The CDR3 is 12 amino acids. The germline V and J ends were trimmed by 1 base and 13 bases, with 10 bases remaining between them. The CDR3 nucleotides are TGCGCCAGCAGCCAAGTACCCTTCAGACTGTTTTTT. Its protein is CASSQVPFRLFF.

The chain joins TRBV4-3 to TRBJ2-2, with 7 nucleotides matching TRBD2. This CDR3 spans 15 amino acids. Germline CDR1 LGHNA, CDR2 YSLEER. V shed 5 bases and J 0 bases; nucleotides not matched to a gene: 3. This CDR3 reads CASSSLAANTGELFF. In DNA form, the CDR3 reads TGCGCCAGCAGCTCCCTAGCGGCGAACACCGGGGAGCTGTTTTTT.

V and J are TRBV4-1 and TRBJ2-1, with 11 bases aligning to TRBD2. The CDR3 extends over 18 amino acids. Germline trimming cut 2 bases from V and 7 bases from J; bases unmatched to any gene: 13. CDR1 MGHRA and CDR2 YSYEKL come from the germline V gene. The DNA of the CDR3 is TGCGCCAGCAGCCAAACGCCGATAGCGGGGGGGCCGCGGAATGAGCAGTTCTTC. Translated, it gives CASSQTPIAGGPRNEQFF.

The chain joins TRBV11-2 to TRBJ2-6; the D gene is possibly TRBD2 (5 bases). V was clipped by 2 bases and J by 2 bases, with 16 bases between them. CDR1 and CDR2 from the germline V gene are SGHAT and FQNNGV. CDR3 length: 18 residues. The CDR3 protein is CASSLKGMQLAGANVLTF. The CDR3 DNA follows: TGTGCCAGCAGCTTAAAGGGTATGCAACTAGCTGGGGCCAACGTCCTGACTTTC.

CDR3 in amino acids: CASSRGQGAETQYF. In nucleotides, the CDR3 is TGCGCCAGCAGCCGGGGACAGGGGGCCGAGACCCAGTACTTC. V gene TRBV5-1 combines with J gene TRBJ2-5; 12 nucleotides match TRBD1. Losses at the gene ends were 4 bases for V and 5 bases for J; bases not matched to a gene: 3. Germline V gene sequence: CDR1 SGHRS, CDR2 YFSETQ. The CDR3 loop spans 14 amino acids.

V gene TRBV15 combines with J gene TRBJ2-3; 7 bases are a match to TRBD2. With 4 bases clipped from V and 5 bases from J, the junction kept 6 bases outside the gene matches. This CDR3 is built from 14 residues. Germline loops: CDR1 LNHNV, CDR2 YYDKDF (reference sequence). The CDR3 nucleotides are TGTGCCACCAGCAAGGCGGGGGTGGAAGATACGCAGTATTTT. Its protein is CATSKAGVEDTQYF.

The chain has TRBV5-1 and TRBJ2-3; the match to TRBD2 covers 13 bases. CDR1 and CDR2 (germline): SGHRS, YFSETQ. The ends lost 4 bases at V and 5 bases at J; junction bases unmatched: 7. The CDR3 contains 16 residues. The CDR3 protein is CASSSGTSGVGDTQYF. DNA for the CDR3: TGCGCCAGCAGCAGCGGGACTAGCGGGGTTGGAGATACGCAGTATTTT.

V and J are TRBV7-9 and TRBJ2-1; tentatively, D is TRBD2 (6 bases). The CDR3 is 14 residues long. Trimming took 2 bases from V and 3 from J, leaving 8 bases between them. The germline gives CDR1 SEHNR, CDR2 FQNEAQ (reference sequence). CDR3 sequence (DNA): TGTGCCAGCAGCTTAACCGGGGGCTACAATGAGCAGTTCTTC. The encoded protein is CASSLTGGYNEQFF. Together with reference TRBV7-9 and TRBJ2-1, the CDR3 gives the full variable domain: DTGVSQNPRHKITKRGQNVTFRCDPISEHNRLYWYRQTLGQGPEFLTYFQNEAQLEKSRLLSDRFSAERPKGSFSTLEIQRTEQGDSAMYLCASSLTGGYNEQFFGPGTRLTVL.